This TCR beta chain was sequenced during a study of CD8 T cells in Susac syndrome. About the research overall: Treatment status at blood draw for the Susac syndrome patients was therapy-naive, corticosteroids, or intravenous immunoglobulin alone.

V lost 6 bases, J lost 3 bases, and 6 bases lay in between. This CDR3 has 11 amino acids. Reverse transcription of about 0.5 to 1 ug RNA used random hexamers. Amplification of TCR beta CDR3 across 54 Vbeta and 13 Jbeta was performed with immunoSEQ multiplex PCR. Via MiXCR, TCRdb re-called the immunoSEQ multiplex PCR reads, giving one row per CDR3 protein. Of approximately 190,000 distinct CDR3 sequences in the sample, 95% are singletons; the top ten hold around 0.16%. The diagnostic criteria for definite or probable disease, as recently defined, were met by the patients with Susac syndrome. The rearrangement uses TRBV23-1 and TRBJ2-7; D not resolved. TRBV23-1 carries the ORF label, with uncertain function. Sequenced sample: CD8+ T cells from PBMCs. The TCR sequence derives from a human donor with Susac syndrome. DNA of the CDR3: TGCGCCAGCAGGGGTTGCTACGAGCAGTACTTC. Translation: CASRGCYEQYF.